A single sample gave rise to the 5 T cell receptor beta chains below, sequenced in a study of T cells in localized non-small cell lung cancer. Repertoires were generated with immunoSEQ multiplex PCR, while TCRdb's copy carries only in-frame clones and drops some. This sample has about 57,000 clones, with approximately 93% found just once. The sample consisted of peripheral blood, taken before any cancer treatment. Source of these receptors: a man aged 35 to 69 with stage I lung adenocarcinoma.

The V gene is TRBV5-1, the J gene TRBJ2-7; 8 bases map to TRBD1. V lost 5 bases and J lost 7; bases outside the gene matches: 14. The germline CDR1 and CDR2 sequences are SGHRS and YFSETQ. The CDR3 totals 15 residues. The CDR3 region has the DNA TGCGCCAGCAGTATCACGACCCAGGGGGCACGGGAGCAGTACTTC. This gives the protein CASSITTQGAREQYF. Full variable domain (missing parts from reference TRBV5-1 and TRBJ2-7): KAGVTQTPRYLIKTRGQQVTLSCSPISGHRSVSWYQQTPGQGLQFLFEYFSETQRNKGNFPGRFSGRQFSNSRSEMNVSTLELGDSALYLCASSITTQGAREQYFGPGTRLTVT.

Concerning this clone itself: At one end the junction does not follow the germline gene, possibly because of a read error. The rearrangement links TRBV30 to TRBJ2-5, with 10 bases identical to TRBD2. From germline, CDR1 is GTSNPN and CDR2 SVGIG (reference sequence). The CDR3 is 14 residues long. The CDR3 is CAWTSGRGQEAQYF. CDR3 DNA: TGTGCCTGGACTAGCGGGAGAGGCCAAGAGGCCCAGTACTTC. Supplemented by reference TRBV30 and TRBJ2-5, the full variable domain reads SQTIHQWPATLVQPVGSPLSLECTVEGTSNPNLYWYRQAAGRGLQLLFYSVGIGQISSEVPQNLSASRPQDRQFILSSKKLLLSDSGFYLCAWTSGRGQEAQYFGPGTRLLVL.

The V call is TRBV21-1, the J call TRBJ1-3; TRBD1 reflects the table's D call only, with no check against the DNA. TRBV21-1 is classified as a pseudogene. CDR3 length equals 18 residues. The CDR3 region is CASSYTLPGQGARNTIYF. In DNA, the CDR3 is TGTGCCAGCAGCTATACGCTTCCGGGACAGGGCGCAAGAAACACCATATATTTT.

This clone was found once. The chain has TRBV7-2 and TRBJ1-1; no reliable D call. V dropped 1 base and J dropped 1 base, with 7 bases sitting between them. Germline values: CDR1 SGHTA, CDR2 FQGNSA. This CDR3 has 14 residues. The CDR3 region has the DNA TGTGCCAGCAGCTTAGGGGCGGGGAACACTGAAGCTTTCTTT. Translation gives CASSLGAGNTEAFF. The entire variable domain, with the rest obtained from reference TRBV7-2 and TRBJ1-1, is as follows: GAGVSQSPSNKVTEKGKDVELRCDPISGHTALYWYRQSLGQGLEFLIYFQGNSAPDKSGLPSDRFSAERTGGSVSTLTIQRTQQEDSAVYLCASSLGAGNTEAFFGQGTRLTVV.

CDR3 DNA sequence: TGTGCCAGCAGTTTAAGGGGATCAGGCGAGCAGTACTTC. This codes for CASSLRGSGEQYF. The V gene is TRBV28, the J gene TRBJ2-7; tentatively, D is TRBD1 (5 bases). The CDR3 extends over 13 amino acids. V gave up 2 bases and J gave up 6 bases, with 11 bases separating them. Per germline, CDR1 MDHEN and CDR2 SYDVKM.